This paragraph covers one T cell receptor (beta chain) sequence. Its target is not known. This sample is drawn from a study of beta chain features in type 1 diabetes. Study-wide background: Across the samples, 100 million to 130 million sorted cells were examined in total.

Sequenced material consisted of expressed TCRB transcripts (all of the isolated RNA was reverse transcribed). Profiling relied on immunoSEQ multiplex PCR, and the TCRdb table lists in-frame clones only, not all of them. Here the sample spans about 470,000 clones, 25% to 35% being singletons. V lost 3 bases and J 13 bases, leaving 16 bases between the germline ends. This CDR3 has 13 residues. CDR1 and CDR2 from the germline V gene are LNHDA and SQIVND (reference sequence). General study results and limits: HLA influence on TCRB rearrangement stayed unresolved here.

V and J are TRBV19 and TRBJ2-1; D unclear. This clonotype originated in a man between 18 and 35 years old in good health. Material: naive CD4+ T cells from blood. This CDR3 reads CASSILPQSGQFF. The CDR3 DNA reads TGTGCCAGTAGTATCCTTCCGCAGTCCGGACAGTTCTTC.